A selection of T cell receptor beta chains follows, all from one sample in a study of prognosis after radiotherapy for stage I lung cancer. MiXCR was run by TCRdb on the multiplex PCR reads, yielding one entry per CDR3 protein. The profile shows 25,000 to 30,000 distinct CDR3 sequences, around 32% of them singletons. The sample in question was PBMCs, obtained before or after stereotactic body radiation therapy (not recorded which). Receptor source: a donor of 50 years or more with non-small cell lung cancer. Both conserved end residues are part of each CDR3. The order of the fields is D gene, clone size, V gene, CDR3 protein. The D gene is left open where the match is weak. Clone size is shown for a subset of rows, as once, few, many or a class of expanded clone.

d_gene: NA; abundance: many; v_gene: TRBV28; CDR3aa: CASSFRGLSTDTQYF
d_gene: NA; abundance: many; v_gene: TRBV12-3/TRBV12-4; CDR3aa: CASSLNAVRAFGELFF
d_gene: NA; abundance: many; v_gene: TRBV13; CDR3aa: CASSLLELIVDTIYF
d_gene: TRBD2; abundance: many; v_gene: TRBV2; CDR3aa: CASSAEREREQYF
d_gene: TRBD1; abundance: few; v_gene: TRBV4-1; CDR3aa: CASSPGGGRNTEAFF
d_gene: TRBD1; abundance: many; v_gene: TRBV5-6; CDR3aa: CASSLGQGTSPLHF
d_gene: NA; abundance: NA; v_gene: TRBV30; CDR3aa: CAWSLAGDLFF
d_gene: NA; abundance: many; v_gene: TRBV19; CDR3aa: CASSNRQANTEAFF
d_gene: NA; abundance: NA; v_gene: TRBV30; CDR3aa: CAWSASIGGELFF
d_gene: NA; abundance: medium-sized; v_gene: TRBV10-3; CDR3aa: CAISRQGNTIYF
d_gene: TRBD2; abundance: many; v_gene: TRBV7-6; CDR3aa: CASSFLLAGATDTQYF
d_gene: TRBD2; abundance: many; v_gene: TRBV13; CDR3aa: CASSLFAGGWSSSYNEQFF
d_gene: NA; abundance: medium-sized; v_gene: TRBV20-1; CDR3aa: CSASGIGGNTDTQYF
d_gene: NA; abundance: once; v_gene: TRBV27; CDR3aa: CARGAKGQNIQYF
d_gene: TRBD2; abundance: few; v_gene: TRBV24-1; CDR3aa: CATSELTGTSPYEQFF
d_gene: NA; abundance: few; v_gene: TRBV7-2; CDR3aa: CASSLINEQFF
d_gene: TRBD2; abundance: NA; v_gene: TRBV7-2; CDR3aa: CASSLLAGVETQYF
d_gene: NA; abundance: NA; v_gene: TRBV24-1; CDR3aa: CATSDLLADEQFF
d_gene: TRBD2; abundance: NA; v_gene: TRBV12-3/TRBV12-4; CDR3aa: CASIGLAGLYHNEQFF
d_gene: NA; abundance: many; v_gene: TRBV28; CDR3aa: CASSSRWTDLSGNTIYF
d_gene: TRBD1; abundance: many; v_gene: TRBV30; CDR3aa: CALQGAHTEAFF
d_gene: NA; abundance: NA; v_gene: TRBV6-1; CDR3aa: CASWPPWNANTGELFF
d_gene: NA; abundance: many; v_gene: TRBV14; CDR3aa: CASSQLGISSYNEQFF
d_gene: NA; abundance: many; v_gene: TRBV3-1; CDR3aa: CASSLSRPLYSEQFF
d_gene: TRBD2; abundance: NA; v_gene: TRBV5-4; CDR3aa: CASSRTSGGQETQYF
d_gene: TRBD1; abundance: medium-sized; v_gene: TRBV6-5; CDR3aa: CASSFDRVGNEQFF